The 5 T cell receptor beta chains in this list originate from one sample, sequenced in a study of human T cells and chemical hapten exposure. As for treatment: therapeutic diphenylcyclopropenone sensitization with weekly scalp DPC. Library preparation tagged each individual cDNA molecule with a unique molecular identifier. TCRdb reanalysed the reads using MiXCR and keeps one entry per CDR3 protein. Of about 3,500 distinct CDR3 sequences listed, about 50% are singletons. The sample here was whole blood, taken before DPC sensitization or 2, 6, or about 24 weeks after (not recorded which). Receptors were obtained from an adult with alopecia areata. Some clones in this sample may be carry-over from other donors' samples. This table probably holds off-target reads from a library built for another chain.

This clonotype was seen more than once but under ten times. The V call is TRBV21-1, the J call TRBJ1-6; whether TRBD1, the table's D call, matches the DNA was not checked. TRBV21-1 is marked as a pseudogene. The CDR3 consists of 15 residues. The CDR3 DNA is TGTGCCAGCAGCAAAGAACCAGGGAACGGTTCACCCCTCCACTTT. Translation gives CASSKEPGNGSPLHF.

This chain uses TRBV6-5 with TRBJ2-3, with 8 bases lining up with TRBD2. The germline V gene encodes CDR1 MNHEY and CDR2 SVGAGI. CDR3 size: 15 residues. V was clipped by 4 bases and J by 2 bases; unmatched bases: 5. The DNA of the CDR3 is TGTGCCAGCAGTTGGCGGGGGGCCACCACAGATACGCAGTATTTT. It codes for CASSWRGATTDTQYF.

The V and J genes are TRBV3-1 and TRBJ2-2; D perhaps matches TRBD2 (5 bases). Per the germline V gene, CDR1 is LGHDT and CDR2 is YNNKEL (reference sequence). V was shortened by 1 base and J by 5 bases, with 8 bases between the two germline ends. This CDR3 contains 14 residues. Here the CDR3 reads CASSQVGGTGELFF. The CDR3 region has the DNA TGTGCCAGCAGCCAAGTTGGAGGAACCGGGGAGCTGTTTTTT.

The table lists this clonotype with a few counts. The chain carries TRBV10-2 and TRBJ1-1; D is unclear. Per germline, CDR1 WSHSY and CDR2 SAAADI. The CDR3 totals 12 residues. The ends were cut back, 6 bases at V and 1 base at J, with 6 bases in the middle. The DNA of the CDR3 is TGCGCCAGCAGCCTACAGAACACTGAAGCTTTCTTT. It specifies CASSLQNTEAFF.

The chain uses TRBV6-5 and TRBJ2-7; tentatively, D is TRBD1 or TRBD2 (5 bases each). Germline V gene data show CDR1 as MNHEY and CDR2 as SVGAGI. V was pared by 6 bases and J by 1 base, with 13 bases between. This CDR3 has 14 amino acids. The CDR3 DNA is TGTGCCAGCAGATCTGGGACGGCTTCCTACGAGCAGTACTTC. It codes for CASRSGTASYEQYF.